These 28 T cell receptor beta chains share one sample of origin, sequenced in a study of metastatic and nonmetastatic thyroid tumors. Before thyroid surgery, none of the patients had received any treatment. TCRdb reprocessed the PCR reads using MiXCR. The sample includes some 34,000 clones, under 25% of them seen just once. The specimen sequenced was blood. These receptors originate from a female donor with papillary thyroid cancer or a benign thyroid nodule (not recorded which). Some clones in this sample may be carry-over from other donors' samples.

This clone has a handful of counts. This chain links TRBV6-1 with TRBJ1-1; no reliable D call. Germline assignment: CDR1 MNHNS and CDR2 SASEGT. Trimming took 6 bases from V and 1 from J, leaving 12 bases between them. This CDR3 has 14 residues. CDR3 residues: CASRVGRPNTEAFF. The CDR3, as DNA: TGTGCCAGCAGGGTCGGACGGCCGAACACTGAAGCTTTCTTT.

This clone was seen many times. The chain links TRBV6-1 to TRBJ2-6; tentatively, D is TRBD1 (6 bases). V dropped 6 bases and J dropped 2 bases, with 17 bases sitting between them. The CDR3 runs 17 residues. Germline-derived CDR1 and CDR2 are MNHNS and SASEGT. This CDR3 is CASSNNRVQTGANVLTF. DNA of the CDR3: TGTGCCAGCAGCAATAACAGGGTGCAGACTGGGGCCAACGTCCTGACTTTC.

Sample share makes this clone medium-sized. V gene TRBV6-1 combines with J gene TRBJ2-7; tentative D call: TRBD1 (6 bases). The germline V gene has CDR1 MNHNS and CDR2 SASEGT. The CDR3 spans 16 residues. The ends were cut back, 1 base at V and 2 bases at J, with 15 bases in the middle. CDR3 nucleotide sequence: TGTGCCAGCAGTGAAGGTCAAGAGGACAGCACCTACGAGCAGTACTTC. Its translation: CASSEGQEDSTYEQYF.

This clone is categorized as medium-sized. The CDR3 nucleotides read TGTGCCAGCACATCCCAAGGGAACACTGAAGCTTTCTTT. Residues: CASTSQGNTEAFF. This chain uses TRBV6-1 with TRBJ1-1, with unresolved D. The V end lost 7 bases, the J end lost 1 base, and 10 bases lay between the germline ends. Germline CDR1 and CDR2: MNHNS and SASEGT. The CDR3 is made up of 13 amino acids.

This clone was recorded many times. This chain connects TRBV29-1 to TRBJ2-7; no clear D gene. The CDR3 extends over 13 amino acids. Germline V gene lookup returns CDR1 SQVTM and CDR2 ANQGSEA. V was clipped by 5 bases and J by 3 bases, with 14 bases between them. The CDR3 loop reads CSVSPPPHYEQYF. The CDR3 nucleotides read TGCAGCGTTTCTCCCCCGCCTCACTACGAGCAGTACTTC.

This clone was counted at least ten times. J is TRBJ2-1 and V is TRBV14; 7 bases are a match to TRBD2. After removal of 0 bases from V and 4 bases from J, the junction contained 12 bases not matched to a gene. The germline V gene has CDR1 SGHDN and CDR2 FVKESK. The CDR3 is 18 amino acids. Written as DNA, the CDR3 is TGTGCCAGCAGCCAAGATCCCAGGGATAGCGGGTGGTACAATGAGCAGTTCTTC. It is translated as CASSQDPRDSGWYNEQFF.

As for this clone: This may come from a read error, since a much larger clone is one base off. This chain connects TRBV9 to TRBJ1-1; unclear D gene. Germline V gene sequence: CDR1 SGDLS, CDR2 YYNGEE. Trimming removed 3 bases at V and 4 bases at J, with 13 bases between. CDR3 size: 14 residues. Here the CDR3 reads CASSEQWAGTEAFF. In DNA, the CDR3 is TGTGCCAGCAGCGAGCAGTGGGCTGGCACTGAAGCTTTCTTT. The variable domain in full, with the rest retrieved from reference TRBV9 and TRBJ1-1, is DSGVTQTPKHLITATGQRVTLRCSPRSGDLSVYWYQQSLDQGLQFLIQYYNGEERAKGNILERFSAQQFPDLHSELNLSSLELGDSALYFCASSEQWAGTEAFFGQGTRLTVV.

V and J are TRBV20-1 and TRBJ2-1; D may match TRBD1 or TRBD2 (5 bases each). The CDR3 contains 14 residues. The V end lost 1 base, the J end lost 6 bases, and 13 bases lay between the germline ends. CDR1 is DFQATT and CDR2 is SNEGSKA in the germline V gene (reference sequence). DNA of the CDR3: TGCAGTGCTAGAGTTAGACCAGGGACCAATGAGCAGTTCTTC. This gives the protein CSARVRPGTNEQFF.

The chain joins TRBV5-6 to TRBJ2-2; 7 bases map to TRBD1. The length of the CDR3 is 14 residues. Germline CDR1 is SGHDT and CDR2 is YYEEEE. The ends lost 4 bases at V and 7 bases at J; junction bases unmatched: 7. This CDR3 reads CASSPTGLGGELFF. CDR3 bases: TGTGCCAGCAGCCCGACAGGGCTAGGCGGGGAGCTGTTTTTT.

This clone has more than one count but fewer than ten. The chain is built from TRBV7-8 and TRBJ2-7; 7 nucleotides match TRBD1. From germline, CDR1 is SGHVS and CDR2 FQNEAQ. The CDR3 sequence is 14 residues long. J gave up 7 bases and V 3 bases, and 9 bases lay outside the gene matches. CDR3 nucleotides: TGTGCCAGCAGCTTGTTGAAGGGGGCGCTTGAGCAGTACTTC. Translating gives CASSLLKGALEQYF.

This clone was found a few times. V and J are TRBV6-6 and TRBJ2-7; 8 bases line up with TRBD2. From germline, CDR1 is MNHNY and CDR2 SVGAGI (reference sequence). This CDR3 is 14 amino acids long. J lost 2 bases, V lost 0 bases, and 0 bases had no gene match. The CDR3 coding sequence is TGTGCCAGCAGTTACTCTAGCGGGGCCTACGAGCAGTACTTC. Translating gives CASSYSSGAYEQYF.

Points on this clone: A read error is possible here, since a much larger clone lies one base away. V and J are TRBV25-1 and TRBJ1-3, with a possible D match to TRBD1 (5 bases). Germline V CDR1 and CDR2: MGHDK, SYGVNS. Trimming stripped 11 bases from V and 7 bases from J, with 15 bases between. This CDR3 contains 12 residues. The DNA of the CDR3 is TGTGCCGCACGGGGGGTGTCGAACACCATATATTTT. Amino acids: CAARGVSNTIYF.

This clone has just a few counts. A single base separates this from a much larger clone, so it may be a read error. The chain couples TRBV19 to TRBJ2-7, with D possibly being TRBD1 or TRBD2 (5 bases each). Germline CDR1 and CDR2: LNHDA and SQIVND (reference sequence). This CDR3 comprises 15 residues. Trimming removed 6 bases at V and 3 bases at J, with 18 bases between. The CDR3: CASRAVWGRDYEQYF. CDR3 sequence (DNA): TGTGCCAGTAGGGCCGTTTGGGGACGTGACTACGAGCAGTACTTC.

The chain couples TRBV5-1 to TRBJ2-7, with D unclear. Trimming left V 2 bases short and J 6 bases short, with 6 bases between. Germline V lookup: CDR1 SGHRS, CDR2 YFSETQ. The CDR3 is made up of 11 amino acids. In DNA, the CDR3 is TGCGCCAGCAGCTTCGGTGGCGAGCAGTACTTC. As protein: CASSFGGEQYF.

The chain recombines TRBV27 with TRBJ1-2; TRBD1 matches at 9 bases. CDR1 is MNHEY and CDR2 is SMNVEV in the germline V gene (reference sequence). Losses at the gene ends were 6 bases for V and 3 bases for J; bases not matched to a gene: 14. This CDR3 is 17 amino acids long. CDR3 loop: CASSISGQGNKYYGYTF. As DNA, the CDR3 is TGTGCCAGCAGCATCTCGGGACAGGGCAATAAGTACTATGGCTACACCTTC.

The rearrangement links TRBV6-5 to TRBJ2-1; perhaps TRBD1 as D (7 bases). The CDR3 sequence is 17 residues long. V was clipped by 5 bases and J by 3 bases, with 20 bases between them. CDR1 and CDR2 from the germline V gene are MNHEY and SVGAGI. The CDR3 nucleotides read TGTGCCAGCAGTACCGCCAGGGGGGTAAGCTACTACAATGAGCAGTTCTTC. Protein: CASSTARGVSYYNEQFF.

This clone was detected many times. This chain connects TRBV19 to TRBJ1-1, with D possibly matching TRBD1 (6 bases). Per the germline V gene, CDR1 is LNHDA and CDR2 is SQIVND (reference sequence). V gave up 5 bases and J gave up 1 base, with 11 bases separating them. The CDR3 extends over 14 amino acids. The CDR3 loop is CASSLQGANTEAFF. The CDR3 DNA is TGTGCCAGTAGTTTACAGGGAGCGAACACTGAAGCTTTCTTT.

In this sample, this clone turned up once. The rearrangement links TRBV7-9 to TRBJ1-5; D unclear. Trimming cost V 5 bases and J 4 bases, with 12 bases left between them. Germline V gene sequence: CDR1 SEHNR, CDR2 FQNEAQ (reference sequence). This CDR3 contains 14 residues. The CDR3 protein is CASSRGWENQPQHF. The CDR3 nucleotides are TGTGCCAGCAGCCGTGGGTGGGAAAATCAGCCCCAGCATTTT. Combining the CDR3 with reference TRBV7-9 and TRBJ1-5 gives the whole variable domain DTGVSQNPRHKITKRGQNVTFRCDPISEHNRLYWYRQTLGQGPEFLTYFQNEAQLEKSRLLSDRFSAERPKGSFSTLEIQRTEQGDSAMYLCASSRGWENQPQHFGDGTRLSIL.

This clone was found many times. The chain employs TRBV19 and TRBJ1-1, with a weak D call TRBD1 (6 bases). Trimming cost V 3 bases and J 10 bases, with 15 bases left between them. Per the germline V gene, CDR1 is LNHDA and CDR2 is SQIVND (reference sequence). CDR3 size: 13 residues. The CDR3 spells CASSIVQGSGAFF. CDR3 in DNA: TGTGCCAGTAGTATCGTACAGGGATCAGGAGCTTTCTTT.

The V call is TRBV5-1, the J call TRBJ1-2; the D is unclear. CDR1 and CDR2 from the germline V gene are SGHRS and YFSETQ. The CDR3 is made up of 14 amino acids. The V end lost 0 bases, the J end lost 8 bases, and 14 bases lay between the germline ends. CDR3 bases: TGCGCCAGCAGCTTGGGGCTAGCGGGTTACGGCTACACCTTC. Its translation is CASSLGLAGYGYTF.

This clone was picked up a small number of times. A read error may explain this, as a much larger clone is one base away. The CDR3 nucleotides read TGCAGCGTTGAAGTTTTGGGGGCCGGGGAGCTGTTTTTT. This codes for CSVEVLGAGELFF. V and J are TRBV29-1 and TRBJ2-2; the D gene could be TRBD1 or TRBD2 (5 bases each). This CDR3 spans 13 amino acids. Germline assignment: CDR1 SQVTM and CDR2 ANQGSEA. V was clipped by 1 base and J by 6 bases, with 9 bases between them.

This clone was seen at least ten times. The DNA for the CDR3 is TGTGCCAGCAGCGTAGCTCCGGGACAGGGTGTTAACGAGCAGTACTTC. Protein: CASSVAPGQGVNEQYF. The chain employs TRBV9 and TRBJ2-7; 9 nucleotides agree with TRBD1. V was pared by 0 bases and J by 5 bases, with 9 bases of the junction left unmatched. CDR3 length: 16 amino acids. CDR1 is SGDLS, CDR2 YYNGEE, per germline. Combining the CDR3 with reference TRBV9 and TRBJ2-7 gives the whole variable domain DSGVTQTPKHLITATGQRVTLRCSPRSGDLSVYWYQQSLDQGLQFLIQYYNGEERAKGNILERFSAQQFPDLHSELNLSSLELGDSALYFCASSVAPGQGVNEQYFGPGTRLTVT.

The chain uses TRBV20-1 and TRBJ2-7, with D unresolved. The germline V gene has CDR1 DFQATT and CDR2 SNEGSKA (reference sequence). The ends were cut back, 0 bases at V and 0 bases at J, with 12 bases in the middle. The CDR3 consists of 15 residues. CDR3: CSARDRAENSYEQYF. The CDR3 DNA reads TGCAGTGCTAGAGATCGTGCAGAAAACTCCTACGAGCAGTACTTC.

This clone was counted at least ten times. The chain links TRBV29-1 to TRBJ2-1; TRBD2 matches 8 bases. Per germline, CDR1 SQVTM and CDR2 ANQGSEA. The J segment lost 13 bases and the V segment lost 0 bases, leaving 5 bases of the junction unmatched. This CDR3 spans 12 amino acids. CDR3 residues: CSVEEIAGRQFF. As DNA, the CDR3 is TGCAGCGTTGAAGAAATAGCGGGGAGACAGTTCTTC.

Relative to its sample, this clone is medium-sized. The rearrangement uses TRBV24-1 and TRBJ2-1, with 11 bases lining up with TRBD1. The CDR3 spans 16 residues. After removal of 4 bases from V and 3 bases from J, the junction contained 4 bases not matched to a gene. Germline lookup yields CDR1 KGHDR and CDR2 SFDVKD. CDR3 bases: TGTGCCACCAGTGACCCAGGGACAGGGGGCTACAATGAGCAGTTCTTC. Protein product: CATSDPGTGGYNEQFF.

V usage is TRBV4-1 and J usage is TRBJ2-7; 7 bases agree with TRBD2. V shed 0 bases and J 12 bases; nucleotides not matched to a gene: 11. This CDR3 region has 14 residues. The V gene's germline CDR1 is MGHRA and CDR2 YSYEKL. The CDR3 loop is CASSQDVGGLSLYF. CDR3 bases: TGCGCCAGCAGCCAAGATGTGGGAGGGCTTTCTCTGTACTTC.

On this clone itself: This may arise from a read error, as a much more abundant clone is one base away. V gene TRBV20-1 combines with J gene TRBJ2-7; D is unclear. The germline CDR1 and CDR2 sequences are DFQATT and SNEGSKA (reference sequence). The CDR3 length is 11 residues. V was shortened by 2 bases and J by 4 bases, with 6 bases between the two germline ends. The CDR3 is CSARSQYEQYF. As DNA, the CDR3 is TGCAGTGCTAGAAGTCAGTACGAGCAGTACTTC.

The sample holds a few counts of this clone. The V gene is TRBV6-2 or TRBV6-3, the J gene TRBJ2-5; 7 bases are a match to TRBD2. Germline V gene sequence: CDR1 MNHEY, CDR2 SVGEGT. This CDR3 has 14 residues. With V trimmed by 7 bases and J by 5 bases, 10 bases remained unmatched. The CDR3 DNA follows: TGTGCCAGCACAACACGGGTGGGGGGGGAGACCCAGTACTTC. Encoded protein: CASTTRVGGETQYF.